The 28 T cell receptor beta chains in this list originate from one sample, sequenced in a study of T cells after yellow fever vaccination. MiXCR, run by TCRdb on the 5' RACE reads, gives a single entry per CDR3 protein. The sample lists 40,000 to 50,000 distinct CDR3 sequences, around 6.5% occurring once. Sequences were derived from PBMCs, either bulk or a sorted T-cell subset (CD4+, CD8+, memory, or dextramer-sorted; not recorded which), sampled 45 days after the yellow fever booster vaccination. The receptors come from a man aged 25 to 40 who received the YFV17D yellow fever vaccine.

This clonotype was recorded at least ten times. The V and J genes are TRBV24-1 and TRBJ2-2; TRBD2 matches at 7 bases. The CDR3 is made up of 16 amino acids. The junction had 5 bases not matched to a gene; V was cut back by 2 bases and J by 3 bases. Germline assignment: CDR1 KGHDR and CDR2 SFDVKD. CDR3 residues: CATSDSLAEDTGELFF. Here the CDR3 DNA reads TGTGCCACCAGTGATTCCCTAGCGGAGGACACCGGGGAGCTGTTTTTT.

Only a few counts were recorded for this clonotype. The V gene is TRBV28, the J gene TRBJ2-7, with D perhaps TRBD2 (6 bases). The CDR3 consists of 14 residues. Germline lookup yields CDR1 MDHEN and CDR2 SYDVKM. V was trimmed by 6 bases and J by 2 bases, leaving 14 bases between them. CDR3 region: CASRLGGRPYEQYF. The CDR3 nucleotides are TGTGCCAGCAGGCTCGGGGGAAGGCCCTACGAGCAGTACTTC.

In this sample, this clonotype turned up many times. The V call is TRBV20-1, the J call TRBJ2-2; no clear D gene. The V end was cut by 0 bases, the J end by 6 bases, with 8 bases between. The CDR3 has 13 amino acids. Germline CDR1 DFQATT, CDR2 SNEGSKA (reference sequence). This chain's CDR3 is CSAREASSGELFF. In nucleotides, the CDR3 is TGCAGTGCTAGAGAAGCTAGTTCCGGGGAGCTGTTTTTT.

The chain combines TRBV25-1 with TRBJ1-4; D is perhaps TRBD1 (6 bases). There are 14 residues in the CDR3. The germline gives CDR1 MGHDK, CDR2 SYGVNS. Trimming cost V 2 bases and J 7 bases, with 11 bases left between them. Written as DNA, the CDR3 is TGTGCCAGCAGTGAAGGGGGGGCGCCTGAAAAACTGTTTTTT. The encoded protein is CASSEGGAPEKLFF.

Only a few counts were recorded for this clonotype. This sequence joins TRBV5-1 and TRBJ1-4; no clear D gene. Trimming stripped 10 bases from V and 7 bases from J, with 14 bases between. The germline V gene has CDR1 SGHRS and CDR2 YFSETQ. The CDR3 extends over 12 amino acids. CDR3 DNA sequence: TGCGCCCACGAGAAACGGATTGAAAAACTGTTTTTT. Translated, it gives CAHEKRIEKLFF. The full variable domain, completed using reference TRBV5-1 and TRBJ1-4, is KAGVTQTPRYLIKTRGQQVTLSCSPISGHRSVSWYQQTPGQGLQFLFEYFSETQRNKGNFPGRFSGRQFSNSRSEMNVSTLELGDSALYLCAHEKRIEKLFFGSGTQLSVL.

This clonotype has ten or more counts. This chain connects TRBV7-9 to TRBJ2-6; TRBD1 might be the D (6 bases). Germline V gene sequence: CDR1 SEHNR, CDR2 FQNEAQ (reference sequence). Trimming shortened V by 3 bases and J by 0 bases, and 12 bases separated the two germline ends. The CDR3 totals 17 residues. The CDR3 bases are TGTGCCAGCAGCTTGAGGGGACAAGACTCTGGGGCCAACGTCCTGACTTTC. Residues: CASSLRGQDSGANVLTF.

This clonotype has at least ten counts. The rearrangement uses TRBV3-1 and TRBJ2-1; TRBD2 matches 7 bases. Trimming removed 4 bases from V and 14 bases from J; junction bases left unmatched: 11. The CDR3 has 13 amino acids. Germline CDR1 LGHDT, CDR2 YNNKEL (reference sequence). The DNA for the CDR3 is TGTGCCAGCAGCCCCCATTCTCCGGGAGGCAAGTTCTTC. Translated, it gives CASSPHSPGGKFF.

With regard to this clonotype: Being one base from a much bigger clone, this may be a read error. The conserved phenylalanine or tryptophan is not found at the CDR3 terminus, so this likely reflects a read error. The genes are TRBV4-3 and TRBJ2-1; 11 bases agree with TRBD2. Germline assignment: CDR1 LGHNA and CDR2 YSLEER. J lost 0 bases, V lost 1 base, and 8 bases had no gene match. The CDR3 contains 19 residues. The CDR3 bases are TGCGCCAGCAGCCAAGTAACTGGGACTAGCGGATCCTCCTACAATGAGCAGTTCTAC. Its translation: CASSQVTGTSGSSYNEQFY.

There are many counts of this clonotype. The chain uses TRBV7-9 and TRBJ2-5; D gene uncertain. Germline-derived CDR1 and CDR2 are SEHNR and FQNEAQ (reference sequence). Trimming cost V 5 bases and J 3 bases, with 1 base left between them. The length of the CDR3 is 10 residues. The CDR3 DNA is TGTGCCAGCAGCGAAGAGACCCAGTACTTC. It specifies CASSEETQYF.

This clonotype was seen at least ten times. CDR3 amino acids: CASRTEAKKETQYF. The CDR3, as DNA: TGTGCCAGCAGAACAGAGGCCAAGAAAGAGACCCAGTACTTC. The rearrangement uses TRBV2 and TRBJ2-5; unclear D gene. In germline, CDR1 is SNHLY, CDR2 FYNNEI. V shed 6 bases and J shed 3 bases, with 14 bases lying between them. This CDR3 spans 14 amino acids.

This clonotype was found a few times. The genes are TRBV7-9 and TRBJ2-1; TRBD1 might be the D (5 bases). The CDR3 runs 16 residues. With 2 bases removed from V and 0 bases from J, the gap between germline ends came to 11 bases. Germline CDR1 reads SEHNR; CDR2 reads FQNEAQ (reference sequence). The CDR3 is CASSLPRQRSYNEQFF. CDR3 sequence (DNA): TGTGCCAGCAGCTTACCAAGACAGCGCTCCTACAATGAGCAGTTCTTC.

This clonotype has just a few counts. The J gene is TRBJ2-7, the V gene TRBV19; 7 bases are shared with TRBD2. V dropped 6 bases and J dropped 2; count of bases not matched to a gene: 4. CDR1 and CDR2 from the germline V gene are LNHDA and SQIVND (reference sequence). The CDR3 contains 13 residues. DNA of the CDR3: TGTGCCAGTAGACAAGCGGGGACCTACGAGCAGTACTTC. It yields the protein CASRQAGTYEQYF. The variable domain in full, completed from reference TRBV19 and TRBJ2-7, reads DGGITQSPKYLFRKEGQNVTLSCEQNLNHDAMYWYRQDPGQGLRLIYYSQIVNDFQKGDIAEGYSVSREKKESFPLTVTSAQKNPTAFYLCASRQAGTYEQYFGPGTRLTVT.

This clonotype showed up many times. This chain uses TRBV7-2 with TRBJ2-7, with D hard to call. Between the trimmed V and J ends, which lost 5 bases and 2 bases, there was a span of 13 bases. CDR3 length equals 14 residues. From germline, CDR1 is SGHTA and CDR2 FQGNSA. For the CDR3, the DNA is TGTGCCAGCAGCCGCACAGCGATCACCTACGAGCAGTACTTC. Amino acids: CASSRTAITYEQYF.

This clonotype turned up a few times. V gene TRBV7-9 combines with J gene TRBJ2-3; 10 bases are a match to TRBD2. The CDR3 is 17 residues long. The germline V gene encodes CDR1 SEHNR and CDR2 FQNEAQ (reference sequence). J was trimmed by 1 base and V by 3 bases; bases with no gene match: 7. The CDR3 nucleotides are TGTGCCAGCAGCTTTGGACTAGCGGAAATCCGCACAGATACGCAGTATTTT. It translates to CASSFGLAEIRTDTQYF. Based on the CDR3 plus reference TRBV7-9 and TRBJ2-3, the full variable domain is DTGVSQNPRHKITKRGQNVTFRCDPISEHNRLYWYRQTLGQGPEFLTYFQNEAQLEKSRLLSDRFSAERPKGSFSTLEIQRTEQGDSAMYLCASSFGLAEIRTDTQYFGPGTRLTVL.

This clonotype was picked up many times. This chain links TRBV24-1 with TRBJ2-1; TRBD2 aligns across 8 bases. The V and J ends lost 3 bases and 3 bases, in that order; junction bases with no gene match: 6. CDR3 length equals 16 residues. The V gene's germline CDR1 is KGHDR and CDR2 SFDVKD. CDR3 residues: CATSDPGLAFYNEQFF. DNA of the CDR3: TGTGCCACCAGTGATCCCGGACTAGCTTTCTACAATGAGCAGTTCTTC.

This clonotype was observed many times. The rearrangement links TRBV29-1 to TRBJ1-1; TRBD1 might be the D (5 bases). V was cut by 7 bases and J by 1 base, with 7 bases left in between. The germline V gene has CDR1 SQVTM and CDR2 ANQGSEA. There are 11 residues in the CDR3. The CDR3 reads CSGGENTEAFF. For the CDR3, the DNA is TGCAGCGGGGGGGAGAACACTGAAGCTTTCTTT.

This sequence joins TRBV11-2 and TRBJ2-2, with 8 bases aligning to TRBD2. Trimming took 5 bases from V and 4 from J; bases not matched to a gene: 15. CDR1 is SGHAT and CDR2 is FQNNGV in the germline V gene. The CDR3 consists of 18 residues. CDR3 loop: CASSPGGGSGIPTGELFF. The DNA of the CDR3 is TGTGCCAGCAGCCCTGGGGGAGGTAGCGGGATACCCACCGGGGAGCTGTTTTTT.

V and J are TRBV7-2 and TRBJ2-5, with TRBD1 matching over 7 bases. V was clipped by 5 bases and J by 4 bases; unmatched bases: 4. The CDR3 runs 13 residues. Looked up from germline, CDR1 is SGHTA and CDR2 is FQGNSA. The CDR3, as DNA: TGTGCCAGCAGCCCCAGGACAGGAGAGACCCAGTACTTC. Translating it yields CASSPRTGETQYF. The whole variable domain, remainder taken from reference TRBV7-2 and TRBJ2-5, is GAGVSQSPSNKVTEKGKDVELRCDPISGHTALYWYRQSLGQGLEFLIYFQGNSAPDKSGLPSDRFSAERTGGSVSTLTIQRTQQEDSAVYLCASSPRTGETQYFGPGTRLLVL.

At least ten counts were recorded for this clonotype. The chain carries TRBV20-1 and TRBJ1-4; D is undetermined. CDR3 length: 14 amino acids. Trimming took 4 bases from V and 3 from J, leaving 12 bases between them. Germline V gene lookup returns CDR1 DFQATT and CDR2 SNEGSKA (reference sequence). CDR3 protein: CSATREGSNEKLFF. CDR3 DNA: TGCAGTGCTACCCGAGAGGGATCTAATGAAAAACTGTTTTTT.

This clonotype showed up just a few times. The rearrangement joins TRBV7-2 to TRBJ2-3, with a possible D match to TRBD2 (5 bases). Deletions cut 4 bases from V and 9 bases from J, with 14 bases between. CDR3 length: 13 amino acids. The germline V gene has CDR1 SGHTA and CDR2 FQGNSA. The CDR3, as DNA: TGTGCCAGCAGCTCTGGTAGCGATCAGACGCAGTATTTT. This codes for CASSSGSDQTQYF. Supplemented by reference TRBV7-2 and TRBJ2-3, the full variable domain reads GAGVSQSPSNKVTEKGKDVELRCDPISGHTALYWYRQSLGQGLEFLIYFQGNSAPDKSGLPSDRFSAERTGGSVSTLTIQRTQQEDSAVYLCASSSGSDQTQYFGPGTRLTVL.

This clonotype has ten or more counts. The rearrangement uses TRBV7-8 and TRBJ2-3; no clear D gene. Trimming shortened V by 1 base and J by 5 bases, and 7 bases separated the two germline ends. Germline V gives CDR1 SGHVS, CDR2 FQNEAQ. The CDR3 has 13 amino acids. DNA of the CDR3: TGTGCCAGCAGCTTAGAGGTGTTAGATACGCAGTATTTT. Translated, it gives CASSLEVLDTQYF.

This clonotype was seen only a few times. V is TRBV28 and J is TRBJ2-2; no firm D call. The CDR3 covers 15 residues. V was pared by 2 bases and J by 1 base, with 8 bases between. CDR1 and CDR2 from the germline V gene are MDHEN and SYDVKM. The CDR3, as DNA: TGTGCCAGCAGTTTACCGTCAGGGAACACCGGGGAGCTGTTTTTT. The encoded protein is CASSLPSGNTGELFF.

The V call is TRBV6-1, the J call TRBJ2-7; unclear D gene. Trimming pared 8 bases from V and 1 base from J, leaving 12 bases between. Germline V gene lookup returns CDR1 MNHNS and CDR2 SASEGT. The CDR3 is 13 amino acids. The CDR3 here is CASSDGRSYEQYF. CDR3 nucleotides: TGTGCCAGCTCGGACGGACGGTCCTACGAGCAGTACTTC.

The table lists this clonotype with a count of one. The chain uses TRBV4-2 and TRBJ1-2; maybe TRBD1 (5 bases). Germline V CDR1 and CDR2: LGHNA, YNFKEQ. This CDR3 has 13 amino acids. V gave up 3 bases and J gave up 2 bases, with 7 bases separating them. CDR3 region: CASSHGDNYGYTF. The CDR3 DNA sequence: TGTGCCAGCAGCCACGGGGACAACTATGGCTACACCTTC.

This clonotype showed up many times. The chain links TRBV28 to TRBJ1-5, with no clear D. Germline CDR1 MDHEN, CDR2 SYDVKM. The germline V and J ends were trimmed by 9 bases and 4 bases, with 10 bases remaining between them. The CDR3 covers 12 residues. The CDR3 nucleotides read TGTGCCAGTGGTGGAGGGAATCAGCCCCAGCATTTT. The encoded protein is CASGGGNQPQHF.

This clonotype was recorded at least ten times. The J gene is TRBJ2-3, the V gene TRBV20-1; D may correspond to TRBD1 or TRBD2 (5 bases each). The CDR3 is 14 amino acids. Trimming took 6 bases from V and 1 from J, leaving 14 bases between them. Germline CDR1 is DFQATT and CDR2 is SNEGSKA (reference sequence). CDR3 residues: CSALEGLRTDTQYF. In DNA form, the CDR3 reads TGCAGTGCGCTCGAGGGGCTTCGCACAGATACGCAGTATTTT.

This clonotype came up many times. The V gene is TRBV20-1, the J gene TRBJ1-4, with 7 bases aligning to TRBD1. Germline V CDR1 and CDR2: DFQATT, SNEGSKA (reference sequence). Trimming cost V 3 bases and J 6 bases; bases outside gene matches: 16. The CDR3 is 17 residues long. The CDR3 loop is CSASPIDRARRDEKLFF. CDR3 coding DNA: TGCAGTGCTAGCCCAATCGACAGGGCTCGGCGCGATGAAAAACTGTTTTTT.

In its sample, this clonotype was seen many times. V and J are TRBV5-8 and TRBJ1-1, with D unresolved. Germline V lookup: CDR1 SGHTS, CDR2 YDEGEE. The CDR3 totals 13 residues. V lost 2 bases, J lost 1 base, and 6 bases lay in between. CDR3 sequence reads: CASSLWGNTEAFF. The CDR3 nucleotides are TGTGCCAGCAGCTTATGGGGGAACACTGAAGCTTTCTTT.